A single sample gave rise to the 12 T cell receptor beta chains below, sequenced in a study of T cells in Graves' hyperthyroidism and ophthalmopathy (dated by TCRdb to between 2018 and 2021). Library generation was performed with multiplex PCR. The instrument given in TCRdb is Illumina HiSeq 2000. The TCR beta CDR3 regions were amplified from RNA transcripts. The TCR CDR3 was subjected to a first round of RT-PCR using the HTBI primer set and the Qiagen OneStep RT-PCR kit. The raw public data were reprocessed by TCRdb itself: fastp quality trimming at Q25, MiXCR clonotype calling, in-frame beta chains only. Every distinct CDR3 protein forms one entry, paired with its most common genes and DNA. The sample contains approximately 640,000 distinct CDR3 sequences, 17% of them found a single time. Roughly 15% of the sample is in the top ten clones. The material sequenced was blood. The receptor source for this set is a man aged 50 or older with Graves' hyperthyroidism.

This clonotype was counted at least ten times. The chain employs TRBV9 and TRBJ1-2, with D possibly being TRBD1 (5 bases). CDR1 SGDLS and CDR2 YYNGEE come from the germline V gene. V was shortened by 4 bases and J by 4 bases, with 17 bases between the two germline ends. CDR3 length: 15 amino acids. The CDR3 reads CASSPTGGKTYGYTF. CDR3 nucleotides: TGTGCCAGCAGCCCGACGGGGGGTAAAACCTATGGCTACACCTTC.

This clonotype came up a few times. This sequence may be a read error, since a much larger clone differs from it by one base. The CDR3 DNA reads TGTGCCAGCAATCAGGGGGACAATTCACCCCTCCACTTT. Its protein product is CASNQGDNSPLHF. The V gene is TRBV25-1, the J gene TRBJ1-6, with TRBD1 matching 7 bases. Per the germline V gene, CDR1 is MGHDK and CDR2 is SYGVNS. Trimming at V came to 7 bases and at J to 7 bases, leaving 4 bases not matched to a gene. CDR3 length: 13 residues.

Many counts were recorded for this clonotype. This sequence joins TRBV12-3 or TRBV12-4 and TRBJ2-5; TRBD1 matches at 7 bases. The CDR3 runs 13 residues. With 5 bases clipped from V and 6 bases from J, the junction kept 6 bases outside the gene matches. Here the CDR3 reads CASSADRAKTQYF. In DNA form, the CDR3 reads TGTGCCAGCAGTGCTGACAGGGCCAAGACCCAGTACTTC.

A few counts support this clonotype. This rearrangement joins TRBV9 to TRBJ2-6, with TRBD1 matching over 7 bases. Germline loops: CDR1 SGDLS, CDR2 YYNGEE. The CDR3 has 15 residues. The V gene end was trimmed by 2 bases and the J gene end by 3 bases; junction bases not matched to a gene: 2. The CDR3 reads CASSVTGFGANVLTF. The DNA for the CDR3 is TGTGCCAGCAGCGTGACAGGGTTTGGGGCCAACGTCCTGACTTTC.

V and J are TRBV3-1 and TRBJ1-2; 10 positions match TRBD1. This CDR3 region has 16 residues. The V gene end was trimmed by 1 base and the J gene end by 1 base; junction bases not matched to a gene: 3. CDR1 and CDR2 (germline): LGHDT, YNNKEL (reference sequence). The chain's CDR3 is CASSQGQGAFNYGYTF. CDR3 sequence (DNA): TGTGCCAGCAGCCAAGGACAGGGGGCGTTTAACTATGGCTACACCTTC. Based on the CDR3 plus reference TRBV3-1 and TRBJ1-2, the full variable domain is DTAVSQTPKYLVTQMGNDKSIKCEQNLGHDTMYWYKQDSKKFLKIMFSYNNKELIINETVPNRFSPKSPDKAHLNLHINSLELGDSAVYFCASSQGQGAFNYGYTFGSGTRLTVV.

This clonotype was observed many times. The genes are TRBV2 and TRBJ2-7; a weak D match, TRBD2 (6 bases). The germline V gene encodes CDR1 SNHLY and CDR2 FYNNEI. Between the trimmed V and J ends, which lost 4 bases and 6 bases, there was a span of 10 bases. CDR3 length: 12 residues. The CDR3 coding sequence is TGTGCCAGCAGTGTGTGGAGGGGCGAGCAGTACTTC. Amino acids: CASSVWRGEQYF.

This clonotype was seen many times. This rearrangement joins TRBV10-3 to TRBJ2-1; 8 bases fit TRBD2. The CDR3 consists of 13 residues. Germline lookup yields CDR1 ENHRY and CDR2 SYGVKD. V shed 7 bases and J 2 bases; nucleotides not matched to a gene: 1. CDR3 nucleotide sequence: TGTGCCATCACAGCGGGGGCCTACAATGAGCAGTTCTTC. Its translation is CAITAGAYNEQFF.

This clonotype was counted ten times or more. The chain employs TRBV11-2 and TRBJ2-7; 12 bases line up with TRBD2. Germline-derived CDR1 and CDR2 are SGHAT and FQNNGV. This CDR3 contains 16 residues. V shed 3 bases and J 0 bases; nucleotides not matched to a gene: 3. DNA for the CDR3: TGTGCCAGCAGCTTTCTAGCGGGAGGGAGCTCCTACGAGCAGTACTTC. This encodes CASSFLAGGSSYEQYF. The full variable domain, in which reference TRBV11-2 and TRBJ2-7 provide the parts outside the CDR3, is EAGVAQSPRYKIIEKRQSVAFWCNPISGHATLYWYQQILGQGPKLLIQFQNNGVVDDSQLPKDRFSAERLKGVDSTLKIQPAKLEDSAVYLCASSFLAGGSSYEQYFGPGTRLTVT.

The chain recombines TRBV11-2 with TRBJ2-5; 7 nucleotides agree with TRBD2. V trimming: 2 bases; J trimming: 2 bases; junction bases outside the gene matches: 8. The CDR3 covers 16 residues. Germline values: CDR1 SGHAT, CDR2 FQNNGV. The CDR3 bases are TGTGCCAGCAGCTTATGGGGCGGGAGCACACAAGAGACCCAGTACTTC. Translating gives CASSLWGGSTQETQYF.

In its sample, this clonotype was seen a few times. The chain has TRBV28 and TRBJ1-2, with 7 bases matching TRBD1. Germline values: CDR1 MDHEN, CDR2 SYDVKM. V lost 7 bases and J lost 8; bases outside the gene matches: 16. The CDR3 extends over 15 amino acids. The CDR3 loop is CASTDRQRGGDGYTF. CDR3 DNA sequence: TGTGCCAGCACGGACAGGCAACGAGGGGGTGACGGCTACACCTTC.

This clonotype showed up just a few times. V usage is TRBV19 and J usage is TRBJ2-7; 9 bases fit TRBD1. The V and J ends lost 4 bases and 1 base, in that order; junction bases with no gene match: 5. Germline-derived CDR1 and CDR2 are LNHDA and SQIVND (reference sequence). This CDR3 comprises 15 residues. This CDR3 is CASSTTGGWSYEQYF. The CDR3 DNA reads as TGTGCCAGTAGTACCACAGGGGGCTGGTCCTACGAGCAGTACTTC. Using reference TRBV19 and TRBJ2-7 for the parts outside the CDR3, the full variable domain is DGGITQSPKYLFRKEGQNVTLSCEQNLNHDAMYWYRQDPGQGLRLIYYSQIVNDFQKGDIAEGYSVSREKKESFPLTVTSAQKNPTAFYLCASSTTGGWSYEQYFGPGTRLTVT.

The chain links TRBV29-1 to TRBJ1-1, with 7 bases that match TRBD1. V lost 4 bases and J lost 4; bases outside the gene matches: 6. The CDR3 has 13 amino acids. Germline values: CDR1 SQVTM, CDR2 ANQGSEA. CDR3 in amino acids: CSVAEGAITEAFF. The CDR3 nucleotides are TGCAGCGTTGCAGAGGGGGCGATCACTGAAGCTTTCTTT.